This T cell receptor (beta chain) was captured by sequencing in a study of blood T cell repertoires in COVID-19. Study overall: Some COVID-19 samples were acute and others convalescent; all came from the United States, Italy and Spain. PBMCs, B-cell-depleted T cells, or T cells were the source of the cDNA or gDNA that made up the material.

Germline CDR1 reads SGHDT; CDR2 reads YYEEEE. The CDR3 spans 16 residues. Unmatched junction bases numbered 4, after V lost 0 bases and J lost 4 bases. In the original workflow: Nucleated cell number was recorded as an estimate derived from reference gene primer amplification. TCRdb's table, derived via immunoSEQ multiplex PCR, lists solely in-frame clones and lacks some. The V and J calls and clone size were taken over from that table, and D and trimming were inferred from the DNA. The repertoire has about 220,000 clones, roughly 80% of them found once; the top ten carry 5.1%. The V and J genes are TRBV5-6 and TRBJ2-1; 10 bases align to TRBD2. The receptor was derived from a human donor in a cohort sampled during active COVID-19. Sequencing was done on a sample of peripheral blood. CDR3 sequence (DNA): TGTGCCAGCAGCTTGGGGCTAGCGGGGGTGTACAATGAGCAGTTCTTC. Its protein product is CASSLGLAGVYNEQFF.